The 32 T cell receptor beta chains listed next were all sequenced from one sample in a study of cytomegalovirus exposure and HLA in healthy donors. The data were produced by immunoSEQ multiplex PCR, yet TCRdb's version contains in-frame clones alone and is incomplete. This sample has roughly 140,000 clones, with around nine tenths found just once. The sequencing sample was made of PBMCs. Source of these receptors: a woman aged 18-29 years in good health and CMV-seropositive.

The genes are TRBV2 and TRBJ2-1; 9 nucleotides align to TRBD1. Unmatched junction bases numbered 12, after V lost 2 bases and J lost 10 bases. The germline V gene encodes CDR1 SNHLY and CDR2 FYNNEI. CDR3 length: 16 residues. The CDR3 DNA reads as TGTGCCAGCAGTGAATCGGGACAGGGTATGCTGGGGGAGCAGTTCTTC. Translation gives CASSESGQGMLGEQFF.

The J gene is TRBJ1-5, the V gene TRBV28; D remains ambiguous. The CDR3 is 12 residues long. Germline CDR1 and CDR2: MDHEN and SYDVKM. V was trimmed by 3 bases and J by 9 bases, leaving 9 bases between them. DNA for the CDR3: TGTGCCAGCAGTTTGGGGAGGCGGCCCCAGCATTTT. Its protein is CASSLGRRPQHF.

The V gene is TRBV28, the J gene TRBJ1-5; D call uncertain. The CDR3 covers 14 residues. Trimming took off 6 bases at V and 2 bases at J, with 11 bases between the two ends. CDR1 MDHEN and CDR2 SYDVKM come from the germline V gene. In DNA, the CDR3 is TGTGCCAGCAGGGGAGGGAGCGGCAATCAGCCCCAGCATTTT. Its translation: CASRGGSGNQPQHF.

This clone was seen once. The chain uses TRBV27 and TRBJ2-1, with D possibly TRBD2 on 6 matching bases. CDR1 and CDR2 from the germline V gene are MNHEY and SMNVEV (reference sequence). This CDR3 has 16 residues. V shed 0 bases and J shed 14 bases, with 23 bases lying between them. The CDR3 sequence: CASSLSVAGPGFQEFF. CDR3 DNA: TGTGCCAGCAGTTTATCGGTGGCGGGACCCGGGTTTCAGGAGTTCTTC.

The J gene is TRBJ2-5, the V gene TRBV5-6, with D maybe TRBD1 (5 bases). This CDR3 region has 15 residues. CDR1 SGHDT and CDR2 YYEEEE come from the germline V gene. Trimming shortened V by 2 bases and J by 3 bases, and 14 bases separated the two germline ends. CDR3 bases: TGTGCCAGCAGCTTTCTCGAGACAGTAAAAGAGACCCAGTACTTC. Its protein product is CASSFLETVKETQYF.

This clone was counted once. The rearrangement links TRBV19 to TRBJ1-4; 8 bases are shared with TRBD1. The CDR3 spans 15 residues. Germline V lookup: CDR1 LNHDA, CDR2 SQIVND (reference sequence). Germline trimming cut 6 bases from V and 3 bases from J; bases unmatched to any gene: 6. CDR3 bases: TGTGCCAGTAGGGACAGGGTGAAAGCTAATGAAAAACTGTTTTTT. Amino acid sequence: CASRDRVKANEKLFF.

This chain joins TRBV9 and TRBJ2-7; no clear D gene. The CDR3 spans 14 residues. The germline V gene encodes CDR1 SGDLS and CDR2 YYNGEE. Trimming took off 0 bases at V and 7 bases at J, with 14 bases between the two ends. The chain's CDR3 is CASSVGPASGEQYF. In DNA, the CDR3 is TGTGCCAGCAGCGTAGGCCCAGCGTCGGGTGAGCAGTACTTC.

V usage is TRBV5-4 and J usage is TRBJ1-6, with TRBD1 identical over 8 bases. The CDR3 length is 15 residues. J gave up 5 bases and V 6 bases, and 7 bases lay outside the gene matches. From germline, CDR1 is SGHNT and CDR2 YYREEE (reference sequence). The CDR3 here is CASNFDRGHNSPLHF. DNA of the CDR3: TGTGCCAGCAACTTCGACAGGGGCCATAATTCACCCCTCCACTTT.

For the CDR3, the DNA is TGCGCCAGCAGCCAAGATTTTGGGGGCCCTGAAGCTTTCTTT. Residues: CASSQDFGGPEAFF. The gene calls are TRBV4-1 and TRBJ1-1; weak D call: TRBD1 (6 bases). Germline V gives CDR1 MGHRA, CDR2 YSYEKL. This CDR3 has 14 residues. Trimming shortened V by 0 bases and J by 6 bases, and 11 bases separated the two germline ends.

The DNA for the CDR3 is TGTGCCAGTAGTCTCGGGCCCGACAGGGGGAAAAAAAACATTCAGTACTTC. It is translated as CASSLGPDRGKKNIQYF. V is TRBV19 and J is TRBJ2-4, with TRBD1 matching over 9 bases. Trimming cost V 5 bases and J 4 bases; bases outside gene matches: 12. In germline, CDR1 is LNHDA, CDR2 SQIVND (reference sequence). This CDR3 contains 17 residues.

The J gene is TRBJ2-7, the V gene TRBV5-4; 10 bases are shared with TRBD1. The CDR3 is 12 residues long. The junction had 1 base not matched to a gene; V was cut back by 4 bases and J by 6 bases. Germline loops: CDR1 SGHNT, CDR2 YYREEE (reference sequence). DNA for the CDR3: TGTGCCAGCAGCGGGACAGGGGCCGAGCAGTACTTC. Translating it yields CASSGTGAEQYF.

This clone was seen more than once but under ten times. The chain joins TRBV19 to TRBJ1-2; D call uncertain. CDR1 and CDR2 (germline): LNHDA, SQIVND (reference sequence). This CDR3 is built from 12 residues. V was clipped by 3 bases and J by 7 bases, with 9 bases between them. The CDR3 reads CASSIPGSGYTF. The CDR3 bases are TGTGCCAGTAGTATTCCAGGATCTGGCTACACCTTC.

This clone has only a few counts. The V gene is TRBV7-9, the J gene TRBJ1-6; no firm D call. The CDR3 is 14 residues long. Trimming cost V 1 base and J 4 bases, with 5 bases left between them. Germline CDR1 reads SEHNR; CDR2 reads FQNEAQ (reference sequence). The CDR3 region is CASSLEQYNSPLHF. The CDR3 coding sequence is TGTGCCAGCAGCTTAGAACAGTATAATTCACCCCTCCACTTT.

The J gene is TRBJ1-6, the V gene TRBV7-9; TRBD1 matches at 9 bases. J gave up 7 bases and V 1 base, and 2 bases lay outside the gene matches. From germline, CDR1 is SEHNR and CDR2 FQNEAQ (reference sequence). The CDR3 spans 15 residues. This CDR3 is CASSLGGTGNSPLHF. CDR3 nucleotides: TGTGCCAGCAGCTTAGGTGGGACAGGGAATTCACCCCTCCACTTT.

The genes are TRBV5-6 and TRBJ2-1, with 7 bases lining up with TRBD2. The CDR3 is made up of 16 amino acids. J lost 7 bases, V lost 0 bases, and 10 bases had no gene match. CDR1 and CDR2 (germline): SGHDT, YYEEEE. CDR3 DNA: TGTGCCAGCAGCTTGGATGTGACTAGCTTTACTAATGAGCAGTTCTTC. Translation: CASSLDVTSFTNEQFF.

This clone is a singleton in its sample. The V gene is TRBV27, the J gene TRBJ1-6; D gene unclear. The V end lost 2 bases, the J end lost 12 bases, and 11 bases lay between the germline ends. CDR3 length: 13 amino acids. CDR1 is MNHEY, CDR2 SMNVEV, per germline (reference sequence). The CDR3 bases are TGTGCCAGCAGTTTACGGCGGGCGGGACCCCTCCACTTT. Translated, it gives CASSLRRAGPLHF.

This chain joins TRBV11-3 and TRBJ2-2, with 7 bases that match TRBD1. Germline V CDR1 and CDR2: SGHNT, YENEEA. The V and J ends lost 0 bases and 4 bases, in that order; junction bases with no gene match: 8. There are 17 residues in the CDR3. The CDR3 region is CASSLDSTGTLTGELFF. The CDR3 DNA is TGTGCCAGCAGCTTAGATTCGACAGGGACCCTCACCGGGGAGCTGTTTTTT.

The CDR3 here is CASSPLAGNYGYTF. In DNA form, the CDR3 reads TGTGCCAGCTCACCACTGGCGGGGAACTATGGCTACACCTTC. V gene TRBV18 combines with J gene TRBJ1-2, with D unclear. V dropped 1 base and J dropped 2 bases, with 8 bases sitting between them. The CDR3 length is 14 residues. Germline V gene lookup returns CDR1 KGHSH and CDR2 LQKENI.

With regard to this clone: Germline is not matched at one junction end, which may reflect a read error. This chain uses TRBV2 with TRBJ1-2, with a possible D match to TRBD1 (6 bases). The CDR3 is 13 residues long. The V gene's germline CDR1 is SNHLY and CDR2 FYNNEI. The DNA of the CDR3 is TGTGCCAGCAGTGAAGAAGGCAGGGGCTTCTTCGTCTTC. It specifies CASSEEGRGFFVF.

The rearrangement uses TRBV19 and TRBJ2-5; D might be TRBD1 (6 bases). This CDR3 has 15 residues. The germline V gene has CDR1 LNHDA and CDR2 SQIVND (reference sequence). Trimming left V 4 bases short and J 1 base short, with 13 bases between. CDR3 residues: CASSRGPTPQETQYF. As DNA, the CDR3 is TGTGCCAGTAGTAGGGGGCCAACTCCCCAAGAGACCCAGTACTTC.

In DNA form, the CDR3 reads TGTGCCATCAAGGGGGCCAGGGCTCTGTGGGATGGCTACACCTTC. Residues: CAIKGARALWDGYTF. The V gene is TRBV10-3, the J gene TRBJ1-2; 7 bases agree with TRBD1. The CDR3 length is 15 residues. With 7 bases clipped from V and 6 bases from J, the junction kept 14 bases outside the gene matches. Germline CDR1 is ENHRY and CDR2 is SYGVKD.

The sample holds a few counts of this clone. The chain uses TRBV28 and TRBJ2-1; TRBD2 agrees at 8 bases. CDR1 is MDHEN and CDR2 is SYDVKM in the germline V gene. This CDR3 contains 16 residues. Trimming cost V 8 bases and J 5 bases; bases outside gene matches: 14. The CDR3: CASGKTGTRVDNEQFF. DNA for the CDR3: TGTGCCAGCGGAAAAACCGGGACTAGGGTGGACAATGAGCAGTTCTTC.

The rearrangement links TRBV15 to TRBJ1-6; D remains unclear. The ends were cut back, 0 bases at V and 9 bases at J, with 15 bases in the middle. The CDR3 consists of 16 residues. CDR1 and CDR2 from the germline V gene are LNHNV and YYDKDF (reference sequence). The chain's CDR3 is CATSRDSGAEGSPLHF. In DNA form, the CDR3 reads TGTGCCACCAGCAGAGATTCGGGAGCTGAGGGTTCACCCCTCCACTTT.

The chain joins TRBV7-3 to TRBJ2-3; D might be TRBD1 (6 bases). Looked up from germline, CDR1 is SGHTA and CDR2 is FQGTGA. The CDR3 is 15 amino acids. The V end was cut by 2 bases, the J end by 1 base, with 10 bases between. The CDR3 is CASSLGGWGTDTQYF. CDR3 DNA: TGTGCCAGCAGCTTAGGGGGCTGGGGCACAGATACGCAGTATTTT. Full variable domain (remainder filled in from reference TRBV7-3 and TRBJ2-3): GAGVSQTPSNKVTEKGKYVELRCDPISGHTALYWYRQSLGQGPEFLIYFQGTGAADDSGLPNDRFFAVRPEGSVSTLKIQRTERGDSAVYLCASSLGGWGTDTQYFGPGTRLTVL.

The chain couples TRBV2 to TRBJ2-7; 7 bases are a match to TRBD2. V lost 6 bases to trimming and J lost 0 bases; unmatched junction nucleotides: 5. This CDR3 has 14 residues. Looked up from germline, CDR1 is SNHLY and CDR2 is FYNNEI. The CDR3 DNA follows: TGTGCCAGCAGCCGGACTAGTAGCTCCTACGAGCAGTACTTC. Translated, it gives CASSRTSSSYEQYF.

The CDR3 reads CASRMSGSSLETQYF. As DNA, the CDR3 is TGTGCCAGCAGGATGAGCGGGAGCTCTTTAGAGACCCAGTACTTC. The V and J genes are TRBV2 and TRBJ2-5, with 8 bases fitting TRBD2. CDR3 size: 15 residues. CDR1 and CDR2 from the germline V gene are SNHLY and FYNNEI. Germline trimming cut 6 bases from V and 4 bases from J; bases unmatched to any gene: 10.

V and J are TRBV27 and TRBJ2-5, with 7 bases lining up with TRBD1. This CDR3 is 16 amino acids long. V lost 1 base and J lost 5; bases outside the gene matches: 10. CDR1 and CDR2 (germline): MNHEY, SMNVEV (reference sequence). The DNA for the CDR3 is TGTGCCAGCAGTTTATACGGCACAGGGGCAGGGGAGACCCAGTACTTC. It is translated as CASSLYGTGAGETQYF.

The V gene is TRBV29-1, the J gene TRBJ1-1; D not resolved. Trimming removed 6 bases at V and 1 base at J, with 9 bases between. The CDR3 totals 12 residues. CDR1 SQVTM and CDR2 ANQGSEA come from the germline V gene. CDR3 bases: TGCAGCGTGTTGACAAGGAACACTGAAGCTTTCTTT. It yields the protein CSVLTRNTEAFF.

The J gene is TRBJ2-1, the V gene TRBV28; 8 nucleotides line up with TRBD2. Germline CDR1 MDHEN, CDR2 SYDVKM. Trimming at V came to 8 bases and at J to 3 bases, leaving 12 bases not matched to a gene. This CDR3 has 16 amino acids. DNA of the CDR3: TGTGCCAGCCAACATGGCGGCGGGGGGATCTACAATGAGCAGTTCTTC. It yields the protein CASQHGGGGIYNEQFF. Full variable domain (rest looked up from reference TRBV28 and TRBJ2-1): DVKVTQSSRYLVKRTGEKVFLECVQDMDHENMFWYRQDPGLGLRLIYFSYDVKMKEKGDIPEGYSVSREKKERFSLILESASTNQTSMYLCASQHGGGGIYNEQFFGPGTRLTVL.

This sequence joins TRBV4-1 and TRBJ1-1; weak D call: TRBD1 (6 bases). V was clipped by 0 bases and J by 5 bases, with 16 bases between them. The CDR3 totals 16 residues. From germline, CDR1 is MGHRA and CDR2 YSYEKL. The CDR3 DNA reads as TGCGCCAGCAGCCAAGACGGTACAGGGAGTATGACTGAAGCTTTCTTT. It specifies CASSQDGTGSMTEAFF.

For the CDR3, the DNA is TGTGCCAGCAGCGCCGGGACTAGCGGGTACAATGAGCAGTTCTTC. It encodes CASSAGTSGYNEQFF. The chain recombines TRBV5-8 with TRBJ2-1, with 12 bases aligning to TRBD2. Germline trimming cut 4 bases from V and 4 bases from J; bases unmatched to any gene: 3. Germline CDR1 reads SGHTS; CDR2 reads YDEGEE. The CDR3 extends over 15 amino acids.

This clone was picked up a small number of times. The chain joins TRBV9 to TRBJ2-2; the D gene is possibly TRBD1 (6 bases). Germline V CDR1 and CDR2: SGDLS, YYNGEE. Trimming stripped 3 bases from V and 0 bases from J, with 9 bases between. The CDR3 totals 15 residues. This CDR3 is CASSEGHTNTGELFF. CDR3 coding DNA: TGTGCCAGCAGCGAGGGACACACGAACACCGGGGAGCTGTTTTTT.